This T cell receptor (beta chain) was sequenced for a study of beta chain features in type 1 diabetes. A word on this clone: The target antigen is unknown.

Germline V lookup: CDR1 SGHDT, CDR2 YYEEEE. The CDR3 consists of 11 residues. Trimming took 3 bases from V and 5 from J, leaving 6 bases between them. General study results and limits: When cDNA is sequenced, cells with high TCR expression could be over-represented. Among all four CD4+ subsets, Type 1 diabetes patients had TCRB CDR3s that were moderately but significantly shorter. The study found that naive, central memory and Treg TCRB repertoires appeared more similar in patients than in healthy donors. Junctions at VDJ sites from type 1 diabetes patients had fewer insertions and more deletions.

The whole isolated RNA underwent reverse transcription, so sequencing captured expressed TCRB transcripts. Deep immunoSEQ sequencing covered naive, central memory and regulatory T cell samples. This table comes from immunoSEQ multiplex PCR, and its TCRdb copy is limited to in-frame clones, with some not included. The sample lists over 600,000 clones; around 11% were seen once. Sequencing used naive CD4+ T cells from blood. This chain joins TRBV5-6 and TRBJ2-7; D is unresolved. This sequence was found in a man younger than 40 with type 1 diabetes. For the CDR3, the DNA is TGTGCCAGCAGCTCGGGCAACGAGCAGTACTTC. This codes for CASSSGNEQYF.